Below, 29 T cell receptor beta chains from the same sample are listed, as sequenced in a study of blood T cell repertoires in COVID-19. Profiled with immunoSEQ multiplex PCR; TCRdb holds only in-frame clones, not every one. The table lists 100,000 to 150,000 clones, roughly 90% of them singletons. Material for sequencing was PBMCs or T cells enriched from blood (not recorded which). These receptors all stem from a woman aged 50 to 60 who had recovered from COVID-19.

This clone has a handful of counts. The chain has TRBV12-5 and TRBJ2-2; 8 bases line up with TRBD1. The CDR3 consists of 17 residues. The junction had 10 bases not matched to a gene; V was cut back by 3 bases and J by 4 bases. Looked up from germline, CDR1 is LGHNT and CDR2 is FRNRAP. CDR3 loop: CASGFLTSGGRTGELFF. In DNA form, the CDR3 reads TGTGCTAGTGGTTTCCTTACGTCAGGGGGCCGCACCGGGGAGCTGTTTTTT. The full variable domain, in which reference TRBV12-5 and TRBJ2-2 provide the parts outside the CDR3, is DARVTQTPRHKVTEMGQEVTMRCQPILGHNTVFWYRQTMMQGLELLAYFRNRAPLDDSGMPKDRFSAEMPDATLATLKIQPSEPRDSAVYFCASGFLTSGGRTGELFFGEGSRLTVL.

The chain uses TRBV5-1 and TRBJ2-5; 7 bases agree with TRBD2. Germline V gene data show CDR1 as SGHRS and CDR2 as YFSETQ. With 0 bases clipped from V and 2 bases from J, the junction kept 7 bases outside the gene matches. The CDR3 contains 16 residues. The CDR3 bases are TGCGCCAGCAGCTTGGCCCAGCTAGCGGCTCAAGAGACCCAGTACTTC. Protein product: CASSLAQLAAQETQYF.

The CDR3 region is CASSLRYNEQFF. In DNA, the CDR3 is TGTGCCAGCAGTCTACGTTACAATGAGCAGTTCTTC. The chain is built from TRBV2 and TRBJ2-1; D gene unclear. Germline V gives CDR1 SNHLY, CDR2 FYNNEI. The V and J ends lost 5 bases and 4 bases respectively, with 6 bases between them. The CDR3 consists of 12 residues.

The chain uses TRBV10-3 and TRBJ2-2; D is possibly TRBD2 (5 bases). The V gene's germline CDR1 is ENHRY and CDR2 SYGVKD. The CDR3 covers 15 residues. Trimming left V 2 bases short and J 4 bases short, with 11 bases between. For the CDR3, the DNA is TGTGCCATCAGTGAGGGGCCCGGAGGCACCGGGGAGCTGTTTTTT. It yields the protein CAISEGPGGTGELFF.

V usage is TRBV21-1 and J usage is TRBJ1-5; TRBD1 is taken as the D call from the table, unchecked against the DNA. TRBV21-1 is assigned pseudogene status. CDR3 length: 16 amino acids. The CDR3 DNA follows: TGTGCCAGCAGCAAAGGGGGCAGGATCACCAATCAGCCCCAGCATTTT. As protein: CASSKGGRITNQPQHF.

This chain links TRBV7-9 with TRBJ2-2; 8 bases are a match to TRBD1. Trimming removed 8 bases from V and 0 bases from J; junction bases left unmatched: 11. The V gene's germline CDR1 is SEHNR and CDR2 FQNEAQ (reference sequence). The CDR3 has 17 residues. The CDR3 sequence is CASYRQQGVTNTGELFF. Written as DNA, the CDR3 is TGTGCCAGCTACCGCCAACAGGGGGTTACGAACACCGGGGAGCTGTTTTTT.

The chain recombines TRBV7-2 with TRBJ1-6, with a possible D match to TRBD1 (6 bases). Trimming took 4 bases from V and 6 from J, leaving 16 bases between them. The CDR3 contains 16 residues. Germline V gives CDR1 SGHTA, CDR2 FQGNSA. For the CDR3, the DNA is TGTGCCAGCAGCTGGGCTGCAGGGGTGAGTAATTCACCCCTCCACTTT. Encoded protein: CASSWAAGVSNSPLHF.

The chain couples TRBV4-3 to TRBJ2-4; possibly TRBD2 for D (6 bases). Trimming took 0 bases from V and 6 from J, leaving 15 bases between them. The germline V gene encodes CDR1 LGHNA and CDR2 YSLEER. The CDR3 consists of 16 residues. DNA of the CDR3: TGCGCCAGCAGCCAAGACCCAGGGACTTTCGGAAACATTCAGTACTTC. Residues: CASSQDPGTFGNIQYF.

This clone has just one count. The chain has TRBV4-1 and TRBJ2-7, with 11 bases matching TRBD1. Trimming took 4 bases from V and 5 from J; bases not matched to a gene: 4. There are 14 residues in the CDR3. Germline V gene data show CDR1 as MGHRA and CDR2 as YSYEKL. The CDR3 coding sequence is TGCGCCAGCAGCCCCCGGGACAGGGGGAACGAGCAGTACTTC. It translates to CASSPRDRGNEQYF.

The rearrangement joins TRBV5-1 to TRBJ1-4; D remains unclear. The V end was cut by 2 bases, the J end by 7 bases, with 12 bases between. Germline CDR1 and CDR2: SGHRS and YFSETQ. The CDR3 runs to 14 residues. CDR3 protein: CASSFSHSGEKLFF. The DNA for the CDR3 is TGCGCCAGCAGCTTCTCCCATTCGGGTGAAAAACTGTTTTTT.

Only one count was recorded for this clone. This chain connects TRBV20-1 to TRBJ2-3, with a tentative D call TRBD2 (6 bases). Trimming removed 3 bases from V and 2 bases from J, with 18 bases in between. The CDR3 is made up of 16 amino acids. Germline V gene sequence: CDR1 DFQATT, CDR2 SNEGSKA (reference sequence). The CDR3 region is CSASGGSGGATDTQYF. DNA of the CDR3: TGCAGTGCTAGTGGGGGTAGCGGAGGGGCCACAGATACGCAGTATTTT.

CDR3 coding DNA: TGTGCCAGCAGCTTAGTTGGACAGTTGAACACCGGGGAGCTGTTTTTT. It encodes CASSLVGQLNTGELFF. The chain employs TRBV13 and TRBJ2-2, with D possibly TRBD1 on 6 matching bases. CDR1 and CDR2 (germline): PRHDT, FYEKMQ (reference sequence). The CDR3 runs 16 residues. Trimming removed 1 base at V and 1 base at J, with 10 bases between.

This chain joins TRBV6-1 and TRBJ1-5; 10 bases are shared with TRBD1. Germline-derived CDR1 and CDR2 are MNHNS and SASEGT. V dropped 4 bases and J dropped 8; count of bases not matched to a gene: 11. The CDR3 covers 16 residues. The CDR3 nucleotides read TGTGCCAGCAGTGGGCCCGGGACAGGGGTGGGAGAGCCCCAGCATTTT. It encodes CASSGPGTGVGEPQHF.

The rearrangement uses TRBV9 and TRBJ2-3; maybe TRBD2 (7 bases). There are 17 residues in the CDR3. V lost 3 bases to trimming and J lost 2 bases, with 19 bases between them. CDR1 and CDR2 (germline): SGDLS, YYNGEE. The CDR3 here is CASSAWLGGGHTDTQYF. DNA of the CDR3: TGTGCCAGCAGCGCCTGGCTTGGCGGGGGACACACAGATACGCAGTATTTT.

The chain employs TRBV19 and TRBJ2-2; possibly TRBD1 for D (6 bases). This CDR3 spans 13 amino acids. The V and J ends lost 10 bases and 10 bases respectively, with 19 bases between them. Germline CDR1 LNHDA, CDR2 SQIVND (reference sequence). CDR3 nucleotides: TGTGCCACAACAGGGACACAGTGGGAGGAGCTGTTTTTT. This codes for CATTGTQWEELFF.

The chain employs TRBV7-8 and TRBJ1-1; D gene ambiguous. Trimming left V 0 bases short and J 8 bases short, with 10 bases between. The CDR3 is 13 residues long. Per the germline V gene, CDR1 is SGHVS and CDR2 is FQNEAQ. The CDR3 spells CASSLALGNEAFF. For the CDR3, the DNA is TGTGCCAGCAGCTTAGCGCTCGGTAACGAAGCTTTCTTT. Full variable domain (rest looked up from reference TRBV7-8 and TRBJ1-1): GAGVSQSPRYKVAKRGQDVALRCDPISGHVSLFWYQQALGQGPEFLTYFQNEAQLDKSGLPSDRFFAERPEGSVSTLKIQRTQQEDSAVYLCASSLALGNEAFFGQGTRLTVV.

The chain has TRBV19 and TRBJ2-1; the D gene is possibly TRBD2 (5 bases). V was clipped by 5 bases and J by 9 bases, with 17 bases between them. The germline V gene encodes CDR1 LNHDA and CDR2 SQIVND (reference sequence). CDR3 size: 14 residues. The CDR3 region has the DNA TGTGCCAGTAGTGAGAGCGGAAAGGAGCTTGAGCAGTTCTTC. Protein sequence: CASSESGKELEQFF.

V gene TRBV3-1 (or the pseudogene TRBV3-2) combines with J gene TRBJ1-4; D call uncertain. The germline V gene encodes CDR1 LGHDT and CDR2 YNNKEL (reference sequence). V lost 1 base, J lost 0 bases, and 18 bases lay in between. The CDR3 length is 19 residues. The DNA of the CDR3 is TGTGCCAGCAGCCAAGGTCCAGTAGCGCCGATTACAACTAATGAAAAACTGTTTTTT. Its translation is CASSQGPVAPITTNEKLFF.

This clone was observed a handful of times. J is TRBJ2-7 and V is TRBV5-1, with 8 bases lining up with TRBD1. The CDR3 consists of 15 residues. V lost 6 bases to trimming and J lost 1 base; unmatched junction nucleotides: 9. From germline, CDR1 is SGHRS and CDR2 YFSETQ. CDR3 sequence: CASNPDRATSYEQYF. In nucleotides, the CDR3 is TGCGCCAGCAACCCGGACAGGGCCACTTCCTACGAGCAGTACTTC.

CDR3 nucleotides: TGTGCCAGCAGCCAAGGCCAGGCCTCTAATGGCTACACCTTC. Translation: CASSQGQASNGYTF. This chain links TRBV3-1 (or the pseudogene TRBV3-2) with TRBJ1-2; no definite D call. CDR1 is LGHDT, CDR2 YNNKEL, per germline (reference sequence). V lost 1 base and J lost 6, with 12 bases in between. CDR3 length: 14 residues.

This chain connects TRBV4-3 to TRBJ1-3; 7 bases fit TRBD1. The CDR3 length is 19 residues. Trimming at V came to 2 bases and at J to 2 bases, leaving 15 bases not matched to a gene. Germline V gives CDR1 LGHNA, CDR2 YSLEER. CDR3 amino acids: CASSQRADPYQGAGNTIYF. For the CDR3, the DNA is TGCGCCAGCAGCCAAAGAGCAGATCCGTATCAGGGGGCTGGAAACACCATATATTTT.

This clone was seen once. This chain connects TRBV5-1 to TRBJ1-1; tentative D call: TRBD1 (5 bases). Trimming stripped 0 bases from V and 10 bases from J, with 19 bases between. The CDR3 spans 15 residues. Germline CDR1 SGHRS, CDR2 YFSETQ. The CDR3 here is CASSLDPTGGFGAFF. The CDR3, as DNA: TGCGCCAGCAGCTTGGACCCCACCGGGGGGTTCGGAGCTTTCTTT. Full variable domain (missing parts from reference TRBV5-1 and TRBJ1-1): KAGVTQTPRYLIKTRGQQVTLSCSPISGHRSVSWYQQTPGQGLQFLFEYFSETQRNKGNFPGRFSGRQFSNSRSEMNVSTLELGDSALYLCASSLDPTGGFGAFFGQGTRLTVV.

CDR3: CASNGGDRDVEAGNTIYF. CDR3 coding DNA: TGTGCCAGCAACGGTGGGGACAGGGATGTTGAGGCTGGAAACACCATATATTTT. The rearrangement links TRBV27 to TRBJ1-3; 9 nucleotides agree with TRBD1. In germline, CDR1 is MNHEY, CDR2 SMNVEV (reference sequence). The length of the CDR3 is 18 residues. V shed 7 bases, J shed 2 bases, and the junction held 15 bases outside the gene matches.

The rearrangement links TRBV2 to TRBJ1-4; no firm D call. The CDR3 sequence is 13 residues long. V gave up 7 bases and J gave up 3 bases, with 9 bases separating them. CDR1 is SNHLY and CDR2 is FYNNEI in the germline V gene. In nucleotides, the CDR3 is TGTGCCAGCACCCCGGGAGCTAATGAAAAACTGTTTTTT. Amino acid sequence: CASTPGANEKLFF.

The chain couples TRBV6-6 to TRBJ2-7; weak D call: TRBD1 (5 bases). V was pared by 8 bases and J by 0 bases, with 14 bases between. Germline V gene lookup returns CDR1 MNHNY and CDR2 SVGAGI (reference sequence). CDR3 length: 14 amino acids. DNA of the CDR3: TGTGCCAGCCAAGACAGACCGAGCTCCTACGAGCAGTACTTC. It is translated as CASQDRPSSYEQYF.

This chain uses TRBV5-1 with TRBJ2-5; 13 bases line up with TRBD2. J lost 2 bases, V lost 4 bases, and 2 bases had no gene match. The CDR3 is 15 amino acids. Germline CDR1 SGHRS, CDR2 YFSETQ. Here the CDR3 DNA reads TGCGCCAGCAGCGCGACTAGCGGGGGGCAAGAGACCCAGTACTTC. It encodes CASSATSGGQETQYF.

This chain joins TRBV7-8 and TRBJ1-2, with 9 bases lining up with TRBD1. The CDR3 is made up of 14 amino acids. V shed 5 bases, J shed 5 bases, and the junction held 6 bases outside the gene matches. Germline assignment: CDR1 SGHVS and CDR2 FQNEAQ. The CDR3: CASSTGQGSYGYTF. The CDR3 coding sequence is TGTGCCAGCAGCACCGGACAGGGGTCATATGGCTACACCTTC.

The chain uses TRBV4-1 and TRBJ1-2; the match to TRBD1 covers 8 bases. Per germline, CDR1 MGHRA and CDR2 YSYEKL. V lost 2 bases and J lost 6; bases outside the gene matches: 5. The CDR3 is 14 amino acids. The CDR3 DNA is TGCGCCAGCAGCCAACCGGACAGGGTGAATGGCTACACCTTC. Amino acid sequence: CASSQPDRVNGYTF.

The V call is TRBV3-1 (or the pseudogene TRBV3-2), the J call TRBJ1-2, with 8 bases lining up with TRBD1. Germline V gives CDR1 LGHDT, CDR2 YNNKEL (reference sequence). The trim removed 1 base at V and 4 bases at J, leaving 5 bases unmatched. The CDR3 covers 15 residues. The CDR3: CASSQGPGGVYGYTF. In DNA form, the CDR3 reads TGTGCCAGCAGCCAAGGTCCAGGGGGCGTCTATGGCTACACCTTC.